The 20 T cell receptor beta chains given below trace back to one sample, sequenced in a study of blood T cell repertoires in COVID-19. Sequencing used immunoSEQ multiplex PCR; TCRdb keeps in-frame clones, though not all of them. The sample shows approximately 150,000 clones, about three quarters of them seen only once. Sequenced: peripheral blood. Every receptor here comes from a woman aged 60 to 75 with acute or convalescent COVID-19.

A few counts support this clone. This sequence joins TRBV11-1 and TRBJ1-1, with D unclear. CDR3 size: 13 residues. Germline V lookup: CDR1 SGHAT, CDR2 FQDESV (reference sequence). Trimming pared 3 bases from V and 3 bases from J, leaving 8 bases between. In DNA, the CDR3 is TGTGCCAGCAGCTTTTTCCGGGACACTGAAGCTTTCTTT. Translating it yields CASSFFRDTEAFF.

The chain couples TRBV28 to TRBJ1-5, with 7 bases that match TRBD1. J was trimmed by 7 bases and V by 3 bases; bases with no gene match: 6. The germline V gene encodes CDR1 MDHEN and CDR2 SYDVKM. The CDR3 extends over 14 amino acids. CDR3 bases: TGTGCCAGCAGTTTTCGCGCAGGGGGACAGCCCCAGCATTTT. This encodes CASSFRAGGQPQHF.

In this sample, this clone turned up a few times. The rearrangement links TRBV10-1 to TRBJ2-3, with 7 bases matching TRBD2. The CDR3 totals 16 residues. CDR1 and CDR2 (germline): WNHNN, SYGVQD (reference sequence). With 5 bases clipped from V and 3 bases from J, the junction kept 11 bases outside the gene matches. The CDR3 protein is CASSPSRLARTDTQYF. The CDR3, as DNA: TGCGCCAGCAGTCCTTCCCGACTAGCAAGAACAGATACGCAGTATTTT.

The chain is built from TRBV2 and TRBJ2-1; 10 positions match TRBD2. V shed 5 bases and J 8 bases; nucleotides not matched to a gene: 12. The CDR3 is 16 residues long. Germline lookup yields CDR1 SNHLY and CDR2 FYNNEI. CDR3 bases: TGTGCCAGCAGTTGGCTTTTCACTAGCGGGACCCATGAGCAGTTCTTC. It yields the protein CASSWLFTSGTHEQFF.

This clone came up once. V usage is TRBV30 and J usage is TRBJ2-1; D gene ambiguous. V shed 0 bases and J shed 5 bases, with 17 bases lying between them. This CDR3 comprises 16 residues. CDR1 is GTSNPN and CDR2 is SVGIG in the germline V gene (reference sequence). This CDR3 is CAWSVLATPLNNEQFF. CDR3 nucleotide sequence: TGTGCCTGGAGTGTTTTAGCCACCCCCCTCAACAATGAGCAGTTCTTC.

The CDR3 sequence: CASSLDRRYEQYF. CDR3 nucleotides: TGTGCCAGCAGCCTTGACAGGCGTTACGAGCAGTACTTC. V is TRBV11-2 and J is TRBJ2-7; D possibly corresponds to TRBD1 (6 bases). There are 13 residues in the CDR3. Germline CDR1 is SGHAT and CDR2 is FQNNGV. Trimming left V 5 bases short and J 4 bases short, with 12 bases between.

The V gene is TRBV15, the J gene TRBJ1-6; tentative D call: TRBD1 (6 bases). The V gene's germline CDR1 is LNHNV and CDR2 YYDKDF (reference sequence). V lost 0 bases to trimming and J lost 13 bases, with 16 bases between them. The CDR3 spans 15 residues. The CDR3 bases are TGTGCCACCAGCAGAGAAGGGGGAAATTCAAGCCCCCTCCACTTT. This sequence encodes CATSREGGNSSPLHF.

The CDR3 coding sequence is TGTGCCAGCAGTGAAGCGACAGGGGGCAGGGCGCATACGCAGTATTTT. Its protein is CASSEATGGRAHTQYF. The chain uses TRBV2 and TRBJ2-3; TRBD1 aligns across 10 bases. V was clipped by 0 bases and J by 7 bases; unmatched bases: 7. The CDR3 has 16 amino acids. CDR1 and CDR2 (germline): SNHLY, FYNNEI.

The chain is built from TRBV4-1 and TRBJ1-2; 7 bases match TRBD1. This CDR3 comprises 15 residues. J lost 4 bases, V lost 1 base, and 6 bases had no gene match. Germline loops: CDR1 MGHRA, CDR2 YSYEKL. CDR3 DNA sequence: TGCGCCAGCAGCCAAGCGGGAGGGGGCGTCTATGGCTACACCTTC. It codes for CASSQAGGGVYGYTF.

This clone has more than one count but fewer than ten. The same CDR3 is also encoded by other DNA sequences in this sample. The chain links TRBV5-1 to TRBJ2-1; the D gene is possibly TRBD2 (5 bases). CDR1 is SGHRS and CDR2 is YFSETQ in the germline V gene. V dropped 2 bases and J dropped 2 bases, with 8 bases sitting between them. This CDR3 contains 14 residues. The CDR3 spells CASSLSGAYNEQFF. CDR3 DNA sequence: TGCGCCAGCAGCTTATCCGGGGCCTACAATGAGCAGTTCTTC.

The CDR3 DNA reads as TGTGCCAGCAGCCCGACGCGGCAGTTTAATGAAAAACTGTTTTTT. This sequence encodes CASSPTRQFNEKLFF. The chain couples TRBV14 to TRBJ1-4; no definite D call. Trimming stripped 4 bases from V and 4 bases from J, with 13 bases between. The CDR3 consists of 15 residues. Germline V gene lookup returns CDR1 SGHDN and CDR2 FVKESK.

The sample holds a few counts of this clone. V is TRBV28 and J is TRBJ2-7; D is possibly TRBD2 (6 bases). The length of the CDR3 is 15 residues. Trimming shortened V by 6 bases and J by 2 bases, and 17 bases separated the two germline ends. Per the germline V gene, CDR1 is MDHEN and CDR2 is SYDVKM. CDR3 sequence: CASSLVREGPYEQYF. CDR3 sequence (DNA): TGTGCCAGCAGCCTAGTGCGGGAAGGACCCTACGAGCAGTACTTC. Supplemented by reference TRBV28 and TRBJ2-7, the full variable domain reads DVKVTQSSRYLVKRTGEKVFLECVQDMDHENMFWYRQDPGLGLRLIYFSYDVKMKEKGDIPEGYSVSREKKERFSLILESASTNQTSMYLCASSLVREGPYEQYFGPGTRLTVT.

This chain joins TRBV30 and TRBJ2-7; 7 bases are shared with TRBD1. V dropped 0 bases and J dropped 3; count of bases not matched to a gene: 8. The CDR3 contains 15 residues. In germline, CDR1 is GTSNPN, CDR2 SVGIG (reference sequence). The DNA for the CDR3 is TGTGCCTGGAGTGTTGGATGGGACAGCAACTACGAGCAGTACTTC. This sequence encodes CAWSVGWDSNYEQYF.

The chain couples TRBV5-6 to TRBJ2-7; D remains unclear. This CDR3 region has 13 residues. Germline CDR1 is SGHDT and CDR2 is YYEEEE. V was cut by 2 bases and J by 2 bases, with 8 bases left in between. DNA for the CDR3: TGTGCCAGCAGCTTTCGCGGTACCTACGAGCAGTACTTC. Protein: CASSFRGTYEQYF. The variable domain in full, completed from reference TRBV5-6 and TRBJ2-7, reads DAGVTQSPTHLIKTRGQQVTLRCSPKSGHDTVSWYQQALGQGPQFIFQYYEEEERQRGNFPDRFSGHQFPNYSSELNVNALLLGDSALYLCASSFRGTYEQYFGPGTRLTVT.

This rearrangement joins TRBV28 to TRBJ1-2; 7 nucleotides align to TRBD1. CDR1 MDHEN and CDR2 SYDVKM come from the germline V gene. Unmatched junction bases numbered 13, after V lost 3 bases and J lost 0 bases. This CDR3 has 18 residues. This CDR3 is CASSLVDRDRGPNYGYTF. As DNA, the CDR3 is TGTGCCAGCAGTTTGGTAGACAGGGACCGGGGTCCTAACTATGGCTACACCTTC.

This clone has more than one count but fewer than ten. J is TRBJ2-1 and V is TRBV12-3 or TRBV12-4, with D possibly TRBD1 on 5 matching bases. The CDR3 has 13 amino acids. Trimming stripped 8 bases from V and 9 bases from J, with 17 bases between. CDR3 in DNA: TGTGCCAGCCGCAGCCGCCAGGGTATTGAGCAGTTCTTC. Its translation: CASRSRQGIEQFF.

This chain uses TRBV10-3 with TRBJ1-6, with a possible D match to TRBD1 (5 bases). CDR3 length: 14 residues. Germline lookup yields CDR1 ENHRY and CDR2 SYGVKD. Trimming shortened V by 8 bases and J by 7 bases, and 15 bases separated the two germline ends. CDR3 region: CAIGLDRLNSPLHF. The CDR3 nucleotides read TGTGCCATCGGATTAGACAGATTAAATTCACCCCTCCACTTT.

The chain couples TRBV3-1 (or the pseudogene TRBV3-2) to TRBJ2-7, with 9 bases aligning to TRBD2. Germline V lookup: CDR1 LGHDT, CDR2 YNNKEL (reference sequence). The ends lost 2 bases at V and 5 bases at J; junction bases unmatched: 7. The CDR3 consists of 15 residues. The CDR3 DNA is TGTGCCAGCAGCCAAACGGCGGGAGGGCCCCACGAGCAGTACTTC. Encoded protein: CASSQTAGGPHEQYF.

For this clone: The same CDR3 can be traced to other DNA sequences in this sample. This sequence joins TRBV20-1 and TRBJ2-5; TRBD1 is a possible D gene (5 bases). There are 11 residues in the CDR3. CDR1 and CDR2 (germline): DFQATT, SNEGSKA (reference sequence). V was cut by 7 bases and J by 3 bases, with 9 bases left in between. For the CDR3, the DNA is TGCAGTGAGGGGTTGAAAGAGACCCAGTACTTC. Translation gives CSEGLKETQYF.

This chain uses TRBV6-5 with TRBJ2-1; 11 bases agree with TRBD2. Germline V gene sequence: CDR1 MNHEY, CDR2 SVGAGI. The CDR3 runs 15 residues. With V trimmed by 8 bases and J by 6 bases, 9 bases remained unmatched. The CDR3 sequence: CASDPGTSGSNEQFF. As DNA, the CDR3 is TGTGCCAGCGATCCGGGGACTAGCGGAAGCAATGAGCAGTTCTTC.